This TCR beta chain was identified during a study of cytomegalovirus exposure and HLA in healthy donors. Study overall: Of 398 genotyped donors, 65% to 85% clustered with self-reported Caucasian donors.

Trimming removed 4 bases from V and 1 base from J, with 7 bases in between. The CDR3 has 12 residues. From germline, CDR1 is SQVTM and CDR2 ANQGSEA. With 60 Vbeta and 13 Jbeta primers, the PCR was carried out. The repertoire was sequenced with immunoSEQ multiplex PCR; TCRdb's copy has only in-frame clones and lacks some. The top ten hold over 1.2% of the sample, which has about 160,000 clones, 82% seen once. Donors consisted of healthy bone marrow donors. The TCR originated in a girl between 10 and 17 years old in good health and CMV-seropositive. The genes are TRBV29-1 and TRBJ1-1; the D is unclear. The specimen was PBMCs. DNA of the CDR3: TGCAGCGTTGGAGGGAGGAACACTGAAGCTTTCTTT. The encoded protein is CSVGGRNTEAFF.